Below, one T cell receptor beta chain is given with its context. The sample is drawn from a study of blood T cell repertoires in COVID-19. For the study at large: Donors in the United States, Italy and Spain gave samples during acute or convalescent COVID-19. T cells, B-cell-depleted T cells, or PBMCs supplied cDNA or gDNA.

Authors' methods: From reference gene primer amplification, estimates of nucleated cell counts were derived. This table comes from immunoSEQ multiplex PCR, and its TCRdb copy is limited to in-frame clones, with some not included. For V, J and clone size, that table is used; D and trimming come from the DNA. The sample records about 370,000 clones, nearly 90% being singletons. CDR1 is MNHEY and CDR2 is SVGAGI in the germline V gene. The CDR3 covers 13 residues. Trimming pared 5 bases from V and 8 bases from J, leaving 13 bases between. What was sequenced was peripheral blood. The receptor was derived from a man aged 18 to 30 with active or convalescent COVID-19. This chain uses TRBV6-5 with TRBJ2-1; tentatively, D is TRBD2 (5 bases). DNA for the CDR3: TGTGCCAGCAGTAACTTAGCGATCGATGAGCAGTTCTTC. It translates to CASSNLAIDEQFF.